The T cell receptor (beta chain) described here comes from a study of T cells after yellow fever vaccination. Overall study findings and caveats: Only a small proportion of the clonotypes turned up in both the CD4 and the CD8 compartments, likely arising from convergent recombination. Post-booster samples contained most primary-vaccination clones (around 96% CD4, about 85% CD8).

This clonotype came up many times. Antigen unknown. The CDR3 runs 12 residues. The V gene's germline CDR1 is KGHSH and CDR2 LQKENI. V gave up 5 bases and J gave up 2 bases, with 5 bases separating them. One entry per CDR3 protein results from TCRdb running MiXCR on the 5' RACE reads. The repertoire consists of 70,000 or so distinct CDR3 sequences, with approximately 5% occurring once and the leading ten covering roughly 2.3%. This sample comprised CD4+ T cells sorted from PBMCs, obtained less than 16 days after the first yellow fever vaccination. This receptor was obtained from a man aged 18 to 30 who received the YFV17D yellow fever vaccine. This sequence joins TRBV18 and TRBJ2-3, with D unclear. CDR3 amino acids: CASSSTTDTQYF. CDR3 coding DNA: TGTGCCAGCTCATCCACCACAGATACGCAGTATTTT.